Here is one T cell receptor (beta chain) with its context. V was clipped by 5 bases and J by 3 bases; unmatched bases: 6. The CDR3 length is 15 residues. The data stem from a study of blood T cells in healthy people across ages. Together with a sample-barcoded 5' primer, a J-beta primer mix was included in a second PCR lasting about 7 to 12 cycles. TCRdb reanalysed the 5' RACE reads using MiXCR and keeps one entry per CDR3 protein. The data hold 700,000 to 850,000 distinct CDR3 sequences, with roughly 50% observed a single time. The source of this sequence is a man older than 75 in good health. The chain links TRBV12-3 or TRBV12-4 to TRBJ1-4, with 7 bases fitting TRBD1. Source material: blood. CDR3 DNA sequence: TGTGCCAGCAGTCTACAGGGGTGGGCTAATGAAAAACTGTTTTTT. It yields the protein CASSLQGWANEKLFF.